The clone carrying this T cell receptor beta chain occurred once. The primer mix had 60 Vbeta and 13 Jbeta primers. Repertoires were generated with immunoSEQ multiplex PCR, while TCRdb's copy carries only in-frame clones and drops some. The table has 150,000 to 200,000 clones, about three quarters seen once. Germline loops: CDR1 LGHNT, CDR2 FRNRAP. With V trimmed by 5 bases and J by 0 bases, 12 bases remained unmatched. The CDR3 is 17 amino acids. This entry comes from a study of cytomegalovirus exposure and HLA in healthy donors. The receptor was derived from a woman in her thirties or forties in good health and CMV-seropositive. The specimen was PBMCs. V gene TRBV12-5 combines with J gene TRBJ2-7, with 8 positions matching TRBD1. The DNA for the CDR3 is TGTGCTAGTGGTGCCGGAGGGCAGGGGGCCCCCTCCTACGAGCAGTACTTC. Residues: CASGAGGQGAPSYEQYF.